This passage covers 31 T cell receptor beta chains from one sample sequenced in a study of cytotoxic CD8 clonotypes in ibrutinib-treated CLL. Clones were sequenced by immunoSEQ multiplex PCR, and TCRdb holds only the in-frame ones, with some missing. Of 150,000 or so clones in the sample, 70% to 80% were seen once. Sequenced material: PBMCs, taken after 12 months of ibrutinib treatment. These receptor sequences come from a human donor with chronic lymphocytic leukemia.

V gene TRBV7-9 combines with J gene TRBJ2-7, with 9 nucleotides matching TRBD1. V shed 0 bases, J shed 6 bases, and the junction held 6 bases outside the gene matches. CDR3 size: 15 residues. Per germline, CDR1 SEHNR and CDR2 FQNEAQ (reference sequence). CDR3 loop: CASSLAGQGGLEQYF. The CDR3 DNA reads TGTGCCAGCAGCTTAGCGGGACAGGGAGGCCTCGAGCAGTACTTC.

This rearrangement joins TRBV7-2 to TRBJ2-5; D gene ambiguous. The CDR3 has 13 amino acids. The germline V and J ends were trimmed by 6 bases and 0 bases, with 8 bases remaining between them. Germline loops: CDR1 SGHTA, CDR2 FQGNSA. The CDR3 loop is CASSYGYQETQYF. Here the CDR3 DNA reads TGTGCCAGCAGTTATGGGTACCAAGAGACCCAGTACTTC.

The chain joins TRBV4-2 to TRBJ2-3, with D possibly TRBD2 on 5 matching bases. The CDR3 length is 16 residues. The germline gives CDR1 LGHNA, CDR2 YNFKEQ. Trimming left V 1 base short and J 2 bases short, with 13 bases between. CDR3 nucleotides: TGTGCCAGCAGCCAAGTTAAGACTACAGACACAGATACGCAGTATTTT. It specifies CASSQVKTTDTDTQYF.

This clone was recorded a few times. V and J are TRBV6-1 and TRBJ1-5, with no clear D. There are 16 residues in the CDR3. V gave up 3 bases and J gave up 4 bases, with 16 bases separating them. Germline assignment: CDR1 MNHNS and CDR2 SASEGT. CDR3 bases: TGTGCCAGCAGTGATACCCGACGGAGGGTGAATCAGCCCCAGCATTTT. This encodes CASSDTRRRVNQPQHF.

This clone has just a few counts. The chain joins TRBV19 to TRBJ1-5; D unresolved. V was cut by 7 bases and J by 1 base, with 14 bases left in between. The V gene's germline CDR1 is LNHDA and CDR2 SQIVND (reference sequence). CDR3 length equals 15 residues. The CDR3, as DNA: TGTGCCAGTACCTTTGGACGGGGAAGCAATCAGCCCCAGCATTTT. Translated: CASTFGRGSNQPQHF.

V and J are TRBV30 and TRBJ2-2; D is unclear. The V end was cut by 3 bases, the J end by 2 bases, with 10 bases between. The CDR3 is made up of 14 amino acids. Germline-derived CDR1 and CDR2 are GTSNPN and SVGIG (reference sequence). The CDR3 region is CAWRRGSNTGELFF. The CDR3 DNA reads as TGTGCCTGGAGGCGTGGCTCTAACACCGGGGAGCTGTTTTTT.

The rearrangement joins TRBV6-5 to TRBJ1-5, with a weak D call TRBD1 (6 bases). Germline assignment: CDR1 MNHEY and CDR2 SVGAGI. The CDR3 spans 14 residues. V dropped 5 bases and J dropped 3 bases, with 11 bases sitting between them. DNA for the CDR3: TGTGCCAGCAGTCCTGGACAGTTCAATCAGCCCCAGCATTTT. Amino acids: CASSPGQFNQPQHF.

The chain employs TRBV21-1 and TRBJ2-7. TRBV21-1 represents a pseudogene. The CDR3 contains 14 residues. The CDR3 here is CASSLGTPAYEQYF. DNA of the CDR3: TGTGCCAGCAGCCTCGGGACGCCGGCTTACGAGCAGTACTTC.

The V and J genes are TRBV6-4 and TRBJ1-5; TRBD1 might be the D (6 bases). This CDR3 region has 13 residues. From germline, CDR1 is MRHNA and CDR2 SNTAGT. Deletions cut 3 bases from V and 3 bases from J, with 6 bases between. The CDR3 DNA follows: TGTGCCAGCAGTGAGGGGGCCAATCAGCCCCAGCATTTT. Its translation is CASSEGANQPQHF.

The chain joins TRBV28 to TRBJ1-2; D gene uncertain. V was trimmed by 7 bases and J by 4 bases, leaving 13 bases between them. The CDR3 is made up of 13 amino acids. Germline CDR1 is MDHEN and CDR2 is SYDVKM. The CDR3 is CASTQPPPYGYTF. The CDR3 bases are TGTGCCAGCACTCAGCCCCCGCCCTATGGCTACACCTTC.

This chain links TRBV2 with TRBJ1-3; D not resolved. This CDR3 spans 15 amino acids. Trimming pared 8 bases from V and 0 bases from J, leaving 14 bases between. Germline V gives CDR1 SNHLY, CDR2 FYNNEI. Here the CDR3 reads CASWSRSYSGNTIYF. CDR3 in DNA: TGTGCCAGCTGGAGTAGGAGCTACTCTGGAAACACCATATATTTT.

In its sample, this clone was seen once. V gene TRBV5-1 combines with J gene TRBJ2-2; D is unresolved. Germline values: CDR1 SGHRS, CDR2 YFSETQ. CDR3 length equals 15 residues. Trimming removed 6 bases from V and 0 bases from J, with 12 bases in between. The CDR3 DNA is TGCGCCAGCATTTTGTCAGGTGCGAACACCGGGGAGCTGTTTTTT. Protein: CASILSGANTGELFF.

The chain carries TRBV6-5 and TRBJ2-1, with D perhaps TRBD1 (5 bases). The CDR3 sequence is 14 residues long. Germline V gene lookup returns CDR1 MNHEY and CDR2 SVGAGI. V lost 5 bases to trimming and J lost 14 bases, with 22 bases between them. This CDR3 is CASSPLGAGLNEFF. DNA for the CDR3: TGTGCCAGCAGTCCCCTAGGCGCAGGGCTAAATGAGTTCTTC.

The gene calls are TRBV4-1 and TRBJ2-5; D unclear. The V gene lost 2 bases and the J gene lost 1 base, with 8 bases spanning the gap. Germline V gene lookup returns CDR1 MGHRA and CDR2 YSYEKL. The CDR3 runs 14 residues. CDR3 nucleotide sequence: TGCGCCAGCAGCCAAACTGTGTCCCAAGAGACCCAGTACTTC. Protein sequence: CASSQTVSQETQYF.

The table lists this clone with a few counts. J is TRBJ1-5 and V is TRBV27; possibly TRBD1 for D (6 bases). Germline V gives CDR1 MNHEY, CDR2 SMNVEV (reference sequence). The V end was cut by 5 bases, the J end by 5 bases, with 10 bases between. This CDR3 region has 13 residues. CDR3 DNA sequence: TGTGCCAGCAGTCTCACAGGGTATCAGCCCCAGCATTTT. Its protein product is CASSLTGYQPQHF.

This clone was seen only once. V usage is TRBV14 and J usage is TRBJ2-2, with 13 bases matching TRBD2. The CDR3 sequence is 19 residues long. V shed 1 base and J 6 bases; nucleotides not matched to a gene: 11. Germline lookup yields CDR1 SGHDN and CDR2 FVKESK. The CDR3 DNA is TGTGCCAGCAGCCAAGCGGGACTAGCGGGGACGGGAGAAGCCGGGGAGCTGTTTTTT. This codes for CASSQAGLAGTGEAGELFF.

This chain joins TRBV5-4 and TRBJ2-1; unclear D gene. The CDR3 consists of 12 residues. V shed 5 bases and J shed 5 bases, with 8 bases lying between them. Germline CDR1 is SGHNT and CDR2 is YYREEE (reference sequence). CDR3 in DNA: TGTGCCAGCAGGGATCAGAACAATGAGCAGTTCTTC. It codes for CASRDQNNEQFF.

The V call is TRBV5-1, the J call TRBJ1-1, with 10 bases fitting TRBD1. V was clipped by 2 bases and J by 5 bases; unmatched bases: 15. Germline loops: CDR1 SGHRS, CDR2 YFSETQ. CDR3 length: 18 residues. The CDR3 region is CASSFGIMTGGAGTEAFF. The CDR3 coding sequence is TGCGCCAGCAGCTTCGGTATTATGACAGGGGGCGCTGGAACTGAAGCTTTCTTT.

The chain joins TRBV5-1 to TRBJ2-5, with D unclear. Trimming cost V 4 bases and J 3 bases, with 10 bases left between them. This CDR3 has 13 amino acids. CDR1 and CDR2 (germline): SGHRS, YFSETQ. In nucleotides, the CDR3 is TGCGCCAGCAGCCTGGCTCGTAAAGAGACCCAGTACTTC. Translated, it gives CASSLARKETQYF.

CDR3 in DNA: TGTGCCAGCAGCCAAGAATGGGCGGGACTAGCGGGAGTTGAGCAGTTCTTC. Translation: CASSQEWAGLAGVEQFF. The genes are TRBV4-2 and TRBJ2-1; TRBD2 aligns across 14 bases. The CDR3 consists of 17 residues. Unmatched junction bases numbered 7, after V lost 0 bases and J lost 9 bases. CDR1 and CDR2 from the germline V gene are LGHNA and YNFKEQ.

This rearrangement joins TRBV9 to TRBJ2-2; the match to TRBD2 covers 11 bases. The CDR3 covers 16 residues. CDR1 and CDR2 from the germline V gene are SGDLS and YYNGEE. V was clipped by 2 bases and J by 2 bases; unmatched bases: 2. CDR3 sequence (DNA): TGTGCCAGCAGCGTCCGACTAGCGGGAAACACCGGGGAGCTGTTTTTT. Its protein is CASSVRLAGNTGELFF.

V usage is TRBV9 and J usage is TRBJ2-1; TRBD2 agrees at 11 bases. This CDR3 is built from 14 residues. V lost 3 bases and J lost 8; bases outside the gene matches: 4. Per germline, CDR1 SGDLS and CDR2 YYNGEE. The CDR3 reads CASSASGRIHEQFF. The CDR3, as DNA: TGTGCCAGCAGCGCTAGCGGGAGGATCCATGAGCAGTTCTTC.

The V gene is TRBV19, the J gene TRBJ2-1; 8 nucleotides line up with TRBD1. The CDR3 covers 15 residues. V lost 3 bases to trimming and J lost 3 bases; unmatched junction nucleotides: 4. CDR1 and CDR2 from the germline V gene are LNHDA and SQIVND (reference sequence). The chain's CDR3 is CASSIDRGGYNEQFF. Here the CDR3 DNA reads TGTGCCAGTAGTATCGACAGGGGTGGCTACAATGAGCAGTTCTTC.

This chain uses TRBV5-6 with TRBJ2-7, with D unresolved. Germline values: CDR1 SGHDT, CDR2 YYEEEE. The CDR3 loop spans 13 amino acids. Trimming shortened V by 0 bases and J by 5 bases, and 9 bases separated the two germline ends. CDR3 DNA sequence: TGTGCCAGCAGCTTGGACACCCGGGACGAGCAGTACTTC. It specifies CASSLDTRDEQYF.

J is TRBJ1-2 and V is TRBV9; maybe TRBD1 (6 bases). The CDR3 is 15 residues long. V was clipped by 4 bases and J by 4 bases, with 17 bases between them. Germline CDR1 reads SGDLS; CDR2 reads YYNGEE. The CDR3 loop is CASSTNGGARYGYTF. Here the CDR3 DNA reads TGTGCCAGCAGCACAAACGGGGGGGCACGCTATGGCTACACCTTC.

The CDR3 loop reads CASSTTGGANYGYTF. DNA for the CDR3: TGCGCCAGCAGTACGACAGGGGGAGCTAACTATGGCTACACCTTC. The chain links TRBV5-1 to TRBJ1-2, with TRBD1 identical over 9 bases. V was clipped by 5 bases and J by 0 bases; unmatched bases: 5. CDR1 is SGHRS and CDR2 is YFSETQ in the germline V gene. CDR3 length equals 15 residues. Based on the CDR3 plus reference TRBV5-1 and TRBJ1-2, the full variable domain is KAGVTQTPRYLIKTRGQQVTLSCSPISGHRSVSWYQQTPGQGLQFLFEYFSETQRNKGNFPGRFSGRQFSNSRSEMNVSTLELGDSALYLCASSTTGGANYGYTFGSGTRLTVV.

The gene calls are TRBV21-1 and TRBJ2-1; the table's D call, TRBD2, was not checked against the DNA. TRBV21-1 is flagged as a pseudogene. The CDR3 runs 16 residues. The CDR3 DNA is TGTGCCAGCAGCAAAGAGACTAGCGGAATATACAATGAGCAGTTCTTC. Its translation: CASSKETSGIYNEQFF.

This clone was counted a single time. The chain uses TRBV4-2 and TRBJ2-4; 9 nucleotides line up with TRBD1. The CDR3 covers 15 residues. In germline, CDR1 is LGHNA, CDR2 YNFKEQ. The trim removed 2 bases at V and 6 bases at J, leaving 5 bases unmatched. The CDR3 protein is CASSQTTGGLNIQYF. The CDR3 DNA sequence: TGTGCCAGCAGCCAAACGACAGGGGGTTTAAACATTCAGTACTTC.

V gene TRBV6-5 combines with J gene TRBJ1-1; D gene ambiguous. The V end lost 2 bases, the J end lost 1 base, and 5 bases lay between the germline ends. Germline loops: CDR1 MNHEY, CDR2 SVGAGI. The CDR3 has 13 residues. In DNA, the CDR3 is TGTGCCAGCAGTTACACCGCGAACACTGAAGCTTTCTTT. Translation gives CASSYTANTEAFF.

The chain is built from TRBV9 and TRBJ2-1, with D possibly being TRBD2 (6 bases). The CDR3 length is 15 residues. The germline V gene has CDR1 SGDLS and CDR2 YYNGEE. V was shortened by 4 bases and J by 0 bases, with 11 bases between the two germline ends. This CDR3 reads CASSHLASSYNEQFF. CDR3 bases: TGTGCCAGCAGCCATCTAGCGTCCTCCTACAATGAGCAGTTCTTC.

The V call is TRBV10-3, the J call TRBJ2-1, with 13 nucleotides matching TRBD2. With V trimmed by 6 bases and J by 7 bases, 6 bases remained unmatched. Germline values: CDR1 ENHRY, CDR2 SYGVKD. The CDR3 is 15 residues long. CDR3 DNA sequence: TGTGCCATCAGACTGGGACTAGCGGGATTAAATGAGCAGTTCTTC. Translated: CAIRLGLAGLNEQFF.